This T cell receptor (beta chain) was obtained from a study of persistence of HIV-infected CD4 T cells. Cells were stimulated nonspecifically with anti-CD3/anti-CD28 magnetic beads. CD4+ T cells upregulating both CD40 ligand and CD69 were sorted as responding cells. Points on this clone: Its specificity is not known.

This was the immunoSEQ version 4 assay in survey mode. The protocol was immunoSEQ multiplex PCR, while the TCRdb copy is restricted to in-frame clones and leaves out a portion. This sample carries fewer than 50,000 clones, approximately 89% of them seen once, and the ten largest clones take around 2%. The sequence was collected from an adult man with HIV who was CMV-seropositive. The input for sequencing was CD4+ T cells sorted from PBMCs after approximately 20-hour stimulation, taken from a patient who received antiretroviral therapy.

CDR3 in DNA: TGTGCCAGCTCCCGGTTGTCGAGGGGGGAAGAGACCCAGTACTTC. As protein: CASSRLSRGEETQYF. The J gene is TRBJ2-5, the V gene TRBV2; D may correspond to TRBD1 or TRBD2 (6 bases each). The CDR3 extends over 15 amino acids. From germline, CDR1 is SNHLY and CDR2 FYNNEI. V lost 8 bases, J lost 3 bases, and 19 bases lay in between.